This T cell receptor (delta chain) derives from a study of Vδ1+ human thymocytes. Study findings and constraints: Thymic TRG and TRD repertoires appeared highly polyclonal, with Gaussian CDR3 length distributions. Thymic delta-chain repertoires held roughly 18% Vdelta2 sequences and few Vdelta3, despite high sort purity.

As for this clone: What it binds is not known.

The CDR3 covers 19 residues. Germline CDR1 TSWWSYY, CDR2 QGS. Trimming at V came to 4 bases and at J to 0 bases, leaving 16 bases not matched to a gene. The template was reverse-transcribed extracted RNA. CDR3 amplicons came from multiplex PCR with pooled V-gene forward and constant-region reverse primers. TCRdb fed the multiplex PCR reads into CATT to redo clone calling. The sample lists tens of thousands of delta-chain clones; approximately 15% were seen once. The clonotype comes from a boy in the first two years of life who had congenital heart surgery. This chain joins TRDV1 and TRDJ1; 8 bases are shared with TRDD3. Sequencing input: Vdelta1+ gamma-delta thymocytes from the thymus. The subset: FACS-sorted CD3+ TCRalphabeta- TCRVdelta1+ TCRVdelta2- thymocytes. As DNA, the CDR3 is TGTGCTCTTGGGGCTGGGGGGCTACATCGGGGGATATACACCGATAAACTCATCTTT. This codes for CALGAGGLHRGIYTDKLIF.